This TCR beta chain was sequenced during a study of T-cell memory formation after mild COVID-19. Overall study findings and caveats: Researchers report contracting CD4+ clones mostly in CM and EM, with CD8+ clones in EMRA. Clones contracting across day 15 to 85 had a balanced CD4/CD8 profile; later expanding clones leaned CD4+.

From germline, CDR1 is SEHNR and CDR2 FQNEAQ (reference sequence). CDR3 length equals 14 residues. J lost 0 bases, V lost 5 bases, and 3 bases had no gene match. TCR alpha and TCR beta cDNA libraries carrying sample barcodes and UMIs came from 5'RACE with constant-segment primers. TCRdb reprocessed the 5' RACE reads via MiXCR and lists one record per CDR3 protein. In the table there are 110,000 to 150,000 distinct CDR3 sequences, around 27% of which are singletons. This clonotype was seen more than once but under ten times. Its antigen is undetermined. The rearrangement joins TRBV7-9 to TRBJ1-2; 7 nucleotides align to TRBD1. This TCR was sampled from an adult woman who had mild COVID-19 (a few samples of this study predate the infection). Cell type and time point are not known. Sequenced material: PBMCs or a T cell subset sorted from them (not recorded which). CDR3 residues: CASSPTGSNYGYTF. CDR3 nucleotide sequence: TGTGCCAGCAGCCCGACAGGGTCTAACTATGGCTACACCTTC.